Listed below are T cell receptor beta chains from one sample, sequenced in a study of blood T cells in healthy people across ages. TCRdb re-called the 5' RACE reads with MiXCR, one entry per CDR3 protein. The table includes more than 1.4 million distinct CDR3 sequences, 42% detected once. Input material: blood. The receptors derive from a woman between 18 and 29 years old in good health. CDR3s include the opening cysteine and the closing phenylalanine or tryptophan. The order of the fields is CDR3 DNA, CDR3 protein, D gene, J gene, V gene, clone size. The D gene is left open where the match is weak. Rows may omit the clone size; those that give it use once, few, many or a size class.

DNA: TGCAGTGCCCACTGGAGCGGCACCTACGAGCAGTACTTC
CDR3: CSAHWSGTYEQYF
D: -
J: TRBJ2-7
V: TRBV20-1
size: -

DNA: TGTGCCAGCAGTTACTCGGTCAGGGGCCACGAGCAGTACTTC
CDR3: CASSYSVRGHEQYF
D: -
J: TRBJ2-7
V: TRBV6-6
size: few

DNA: TGCGCCAGCAGCTTCGGGACCCCTTACAATGAGCGGTTCTTC
CDR3: CASSFGTPYNERFF
D: -
J: TRBJ2-1
V: TRBV5-1
size: -

DNA: TGTGCCAGCAGCCAGGGGGCGAAAGATACGCAGTATTTT
CDR3: CASSQGAKDTQYF
D: TRBD1
J: TRBJ2-3
V: TRBV11-1
size: -

DNA: TGTGCCAGCAGTCCGGCGAATGGCTACACCTTC
CDR3: CASSPANGYTF
D: -
J: TRBJ1-2
V: TRBV6-6
size: -

DNA: TGTGCCAGCAGTATGGGGCAGGGGGCAAGACTAGCCGACAATGAGCAGTTCTTC
CDR3: CASSMGQGARLADNEQFF
D: -
J: TRBJ2-1
V: TRBV6-1
size: few

DNA: TGCAGTGCTAGAGGAGTTTCCGGCTACGAGCAGTACTTC
CDR3: CSARGVSGYEQYF
D: -
J: TRBJ2-7
V: TRBV20-1
size: -

DNA: TGTGCCATCCAGGTGGGGGAAGTACCGTTCTTC
CDR3: CAIQVGEVPFF
D: -
J: TRBJ2-1
V: TRBV7-9
size: -

DNA: TGCAGTGTTAATAGCGGAACCTGCGAGCAGTACTTC
CDR3: CSVNSGTCEQYF
D: -
J: TRBJ2-7
V: TRBV20-1
size: -

DNA: TGCGCCAGCAGCTTGGAGACGGGGCAAATGAACACTGAAGCTTTCTTT
CDR3: CASSLETGQMNTEAFF
D: -
J: TRBJ1-1
V: TRBV5-1
size: few

DNA: TGCAGTGCAAGGGACAAGAGCTCCTACAATGAGCAGTTCTTC
CDR3: CSARDKSSYNEQFF
D: -
J: TRBJ2-1
V: TRBV20-1
size: once

DNA: TGTGCCAGCACCCAAGGGACAGCTTACAATGAGCAGTTCTTC
CDR3: CASTQGTAYNEQFF
D: TRBD1
J: TRBJ2-1
V: TRBV7-6
size: -

DNA: TGTGCCACCAGTGATTTTGGGGGCAGCACAGATACGCAGTATTTT
CDR3: CATSDFGGSTDTQYF
D: -
J: TRBJ2-3
V: TRBV24-1
size: -

DNA: TGTGCCAGCAGTGAAGCGGCGGGGGGCCCCAACCTTCAAGAGACCCAGTACTTC
CDR3: CASSEAAGGPNLQETQYF
D: TRBD2
J: TRBJ2-5
V: TRBV6-1
size: few

DNA: TGTGCCACCAGCAGATCCGGGACAGGGGTACACTATGGCTACACCTTC
CDR3: CATSRSGTGVHYGYTF
D: TRBD1
J: TRBJ1-2
V: TRBV15
size: few

DNA: TGTGCCAGCAGTCGATCCGGGACTAGCGGGGGAAGAGCCCCAGGTACGCAGTATTTT
CDR3: CASSRSGTSGGRAPGTQYF
D: TRBD2
J: TRBJ2-3
V: TRBV12-3/TRBV12-4
size: -

DNA: TGTGCCACCAGCAATGCGGGGTACGACCAAGGGCTCCTCTATGGCTACACCTTC
CDR3: CATSNAGYDQGLLYGYTF
D: -
J: TRBJ1-2
V: TRBV28
size: -

DNA: TGTGCCAGCAGCTATAGCGGCCAAGAGACCCAGTACTTC
CDR3: CASSYSGQETQYF
D: -
J: TRBJ2-5
V: TRBV6-5
size: many

DNA: TGTGCCATCAGGGTGGACGCGAACACTGAAGCTTTCTTT
CDR3: CAIRVDANTEAFF
D: -
J: TRBJ1-1
V: TRBV10-3
size: -

DNA: TGCAGTGCTAGGGACAGAGAGAATGAGCAGTTCTTC
CDR3: CSARDRENEQFF
D: -
J: TRBJ2-1
V: TRBV20-1
size: -

DNA: TGTGCCAGCAGTTTAAGCTCTATCGCCTACGAGCAGTACTTC
CDR3: CASSLSSIAYEQYF
D: -
J: TRBJ2-7
V: TRBV27
size: few

DNA: TGTGCCAGCAGCCAAGATACAGGAGGAAACATTCAGTACTTC
CDR3: CASSQDTGGNIQYF
D: -
J: TRBJ2-4
V: TRBV3-1
size: -

DNA: TGTGCCAGCACCCGTCGGGAAACCTACGAGCAGTACTTC
CDR3: CASTRRETYEQYF
D: -
J: TRBJ2-7
V: TRBV6-6
size: -

DNA: TGTGCCAGCACCATGGGGCTAGCGGAGAATGAGCAGTTCTTC
CDR3: CASTMGLAENEQFF
D: TRBD2
J: TRBJ2-1
V: TRBV6-1
size: -

DNA: TGTGCCAGCAGTCCAACAGGGTCGGGGCAGTACTTC
CDR3: CASSPTGSGQYF
D: -
J: TRBJ2-4
V: TRBV12-3/TRBV12-4
size: -

DNA: TGTGCCAGCAGCTTAGGAGGGGACTCTGGAAACACCATATATTTT
CDR3: CASSLGGDSGNTIYF
D: -
J: TRBJ1-3
V: TRBV7-2
size: -

DNA: TGTGCCATCAGTGAGCCGGGGGAGGGAGCCAAAAACATTCAGTACTTC
CDR3: CAISEPGEGAKNIQYF
D: TRBD2
J: TRBJ2-4
V: TRBV10-3
size: few

DNA: TGTGCCAACAGACAAAGACAGGGGGCGAACTCCGAGCAGTACTTC
CDR3: CANRQRQGANSEQYF
D: TRBD1
J: TRBJ2-7
V: TRBV3-1
size: -

DNA: TGTGCCAGCAGCCGGGCCCGCCAGTTGAACACTGAAGCTTTCTTT
CDR3: CASSRARQLNTEAFF
D: -
J: TRBJ1-1
V: TRBV12-3/TRBV12-4
size: -

DNA: TGTGCCACCAGCGGGGACAGGCTGAACACTGAAGCTTTCTTT
CDR3: CATSGDRLNTEAFF
D: TRBD1
J: TRBJ1-1
V: TRBV15
size: -

DNA: TGTGCCGTAGTGGCGGGGGCCGAAGTCTACGAGCAGTACTTC
CDR3: CAVVAGAEVYEQYF
D: -
J: TRBJ2-7
V: TRBV6-2/TRBV6-3
size: -

DNA: TGTGCCAGCAGCTTAGCCGGGACCCGGACCTACAATGAGCAGTTCTTC
CDR3: CASSLAGTRTYNEQFF
D: -
J: TRBJ2-1
V: TRBV7-8
size: -

DNA: TGCAGTGCTAGTCCGGACAGGGCTTTGGGACCCCTCCACTTT
CDR3: CSASPDRALGPLHF
D: TRBD1
J: TRBJ1-6
V: TRBV20-1
size: -

DNA: TGCAGTGCGAGAGGAGGGGGGGCTACGCAGTATTTT
CDR3: CSARGGGATQYF
D: -
J: TRBJ2-3
V: TRBV20-1
size: -

DNA: TGTGCCAGCAGCTACCCCTGGAATAGCACAGATACGCAGTATTTT
CDR3: CASSYPWNSTDTQYF
D: -
J: TRBJ2-3
V: TRBV13
size: few

DNA: TGTGCCAGTACCAACGCCCCTGGCTGGGCGGACTCTGGGGCCAACGTCCTGACTTTC
CDR3: CASTNAPGWADSGANVLTF
D: -
J: TRBJ2-6
V: TRBV19
size: -

DNA: TGTGCCAGCAGCGATACGGGACAGGACCTCGGAGGAGATACGCAGTATTTT
CDR3: CASSDTGQDLGGDTQYF
D: TRBD1
J: TRBJ2-3
V: TRBV13
size: -

DNA: TGTGCCAGCAGCCAGAGGAGCGGAAACTACTCTGGGGCCAACGTCCTGACTTTC
CDR3: CASSQRSGNYSGANVLTF
D: -
J: TRBJ2-6
V: TRBV3-1
size: few

DNA: TGTGCCAGTGGGACAGGGGATCGGGGCTACACCTTC
CDR3: CASGTGDRGYTF
D: TRBD1
J: TRBJ1-2
V: TRBV6-1
size: few

DNA: TGTGCCACCAGCAGAGACATACAGGGGGCGCAAGAGCAGTACTTC
CDR3: CATSRDIQGAQEQYF
D: TRBD1
J: TRBJ2-5
V: TRBV15
size: -

DNA: TGTGCCAGCAGTTACTCGAAGAGGGTTAGGAGCAATCAGCCCCAGCATTTT
CDR3: CASSYSKRVRSNQPQHF
D: -
J: TRBJ1-5
V: TRBV6-5
size: -

DNA: TGTGCCAGCAGTGAATATAGAGAGGCAGCTGAAGCTTTCTTT
CDR3: CASSEYREAAEAFF
D: -
J: TRBJ1-1
V: TRBV25-1
size: -

DNA: TGCAGTGTCCCTGAGGGGGAGGCGCGGCAGTTCTTC
CDR3: CSVPEGEARQFF
D: -
J: TRBJ2-1
V: TRBV20-1
size: once

DNA: TGCAGTGTTGCGCGGGATGCCTTCTACGAGCAGTACTTC
CDR3: CSVARDAFYEQYF
D: -
J: TRBJ2-7
V: TRBV20-1
size: -

DNA: TGTGCCAGCAGTCTCCTGAGACGAGCAGACACAGATACGCAGTATTTT
CDR3: CASSLLRRADTDTQYF
D: -
J: TRBJ2-3
V: TRBV2
size: -

DNA: TGCAGCGTCCAAATGGTCCCCCTCGGGTCTTACCTAGAGACCCAGTACTTC
CDR3: CSVQMVPLGSYLETQYF
D: -
J: TRBJ2-5
V: TRBV29-1
size: -

DNA: TGTGCCAGCAGTGGACCCGGGACAGGGATGCACACTGAAGCTTTCTTT
CDR3: CASSGPGTGMHTEAFF
D: TRBD1
J: TRBJ1-1
V: TRBV6-1
size: few